This TCR beta chain is drawn from a study of T cells after yellow fever vaccination. TCRdb reanalysed the 5' RACE reads using MiXCR and keeps one entry per CDR3 protein. This repertoire shows 200,000 to 300,000 distinct CDR3 sequences, 6.9% found once; its top ten account for approximately 0.84%. Trimming pared 5 bases from V and 7 bases from J, leaving 8 bases between. CDR1 and CDR2 (germline): SGHAT, FQNNGV. This CDR3 is built from 12 residues. This clonotype was seen many times. The clonotype was recovered from a man aged 30 to 39 who received the YFV17D yellow fever vaccine. V and J are TRBV11-2 and TRBJ2-2; D remains ambiguous. Sample: CD4+ T cells sorted from PBMCs, taken 15 days after the yellow fever booster vaccination. CDR3: CASSPNGGELFF. The CDR3 nucleotides are TGTGCCAGCAGCCCGAACGGCGGGGAGCTGTTTTTT.